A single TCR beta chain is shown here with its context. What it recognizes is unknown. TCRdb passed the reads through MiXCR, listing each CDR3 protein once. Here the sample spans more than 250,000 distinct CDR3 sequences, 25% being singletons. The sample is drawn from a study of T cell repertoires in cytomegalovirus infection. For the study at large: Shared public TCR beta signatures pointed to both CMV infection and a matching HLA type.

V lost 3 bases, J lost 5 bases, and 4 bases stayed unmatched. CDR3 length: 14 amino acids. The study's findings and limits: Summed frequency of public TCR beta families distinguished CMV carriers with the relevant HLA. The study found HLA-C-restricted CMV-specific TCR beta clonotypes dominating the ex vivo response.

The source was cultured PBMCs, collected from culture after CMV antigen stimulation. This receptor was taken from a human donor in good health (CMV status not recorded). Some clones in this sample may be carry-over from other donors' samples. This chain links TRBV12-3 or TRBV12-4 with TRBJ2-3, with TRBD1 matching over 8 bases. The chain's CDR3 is CASSLGQEKDTQYF. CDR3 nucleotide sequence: TGTGCCAGCAGTTTGGGACAGGAGAAAGATACGCAGTATTTT.